Listed here are 26 T cell receptor beta chains from one sample, sequenced in a study of T cells in Graves' hyperthyroidism and ophthalmopathy. Amplification yielded TCR beta CDR3 regions, with RNA transcripts as the source. The TCR CDR3 was amplified in a first-round RT-PCR using the HTBI primer set. TCRdb fed the multiplex PCR reads into MiXCR, producing one record per CDR3 protein. The sample holds approximately 870,000 distinct CDR3 sequences, about two fifths seen once. Sequenced sample: blood. Receptors were obtained from a man in his late teens or twenties with Graves' hyperthyroidism.

This clonotype was seen only a few times. V gene TRBV7-2 combines with J gene TRBJ2-7, with D maybe TRBD2 (6 bases). Germline V gene sequence: CDR1 SGHTA, CDR2 FQGNSA. V gave up 3 bases and J gave up 1 base, with 13 bases separating them. This CDR3 has 15 residues. CDR3 in DNA: TGTGCCAGCAGCTTGGGACTTATATCGTCCTACGAGCAGTACTTC. Translation: CASSLGLISSYEQYF. The whole variable domain, remainder taken from reference TRBV7-2 and TRBJ2-7, is GAGVSQSPSNKVTEKGKDVELRCDPISGHTALYWYRQSLGQGLEFLIYFQGNSAPDKSGLPSDRFSAERTGGSVSTLTIQRTQQEDSAVYLCASSLGLISSYEQYFGPGTRLTVT.

The rearrangement joins TRBV5-1 to TRBJ1-1; TRBD1 aligns across 8 bases. Germline V gene lookup returns CDR1 SGHRS and CDR2 YFSETQ. This CDR3 spans 16 amino acids. J lost 6 bases, V lost 4 bases, and 14 bases had no gene match. The CDR3 sequence: CASSRAGGAGDAEAFF. The DNA of the CDR3 is TGCGCCAGCAGCCGGGCAGGGGGCGCGGGGGACGCTGAAGCTTTCTTT.

This clonotype occurred many times. The V and J genes are TRBV7-8 and TRBJ2-2; 10 bases fit TRBD2. Germline assignment: CDR1 SGHVS and CDR2 FQNEAQ. The length of the CDR3 is 17 residues. Losses at the gene ends were 5 bases for V and 5 bases for J; bases not matched to a gene: 11. CDR3: CASSLLQGAGGTGELFF. In nucleotides, the CDR3 is TGTGCCAGCAGCCTTCTGCAGGGAGCGGGGGGGACCGGGGAGCTGTTTTTT.

About this clonotype: One end of the junction does not line up with germline, which may come from a read error. V and J are TRBV10-3 and TRBJ1-1, with D unresolved. In germline, CDR1 is ENHRY, CDR2 SYGVKD. This CDR3 has 13 amino acids. The DNA of the CDR3 is TGTGCCAGCAGTTCGGACGGGGAGCCTGAAGCTTTCTTT. Translating it yields CASSSDGEPEAFF.

Of note for this clonotype: Because it lacks the conserved phenylalanine or tryptophan at the end, this CDR3 is likely a read error. No DNA is shown, since the ends of the CDR3 on it are uncertain; the CDR3 is the one TCRdb lists. The rearrangement joins TRBV7-1 to TRBJ1-3. TRBV7-1 is known as an ORF, though its function is uncertain. The CDR3 is 11 amino acids long, termini counted. CDR3 loop: CASSSGLAGGP.

V usage is TRBV7-9 and J usage is TRBJ1-4, with TRBD1 matching over 7 bases. The CDR3 sequence is 14 residues long. Germline V gene lookup returns CDR1 SEHNR and CDR2 FQNEAQ (reference sequence). With 7 bases clipped from V and 5 bases from J, the junction kept 7 bases outside the gene matches. Here the CDR3 reads CASTSDRVNEKLFF. The CDR3 DNA reads TGTGCCAGCACCTCCGACAGGGTAAATGAAAAACTGTTTTTT.

The J gene is TRBJ1-1, the V gene TRBV14; 11 nucleotides agree with TRBD1. The trim removed 6 bases at V and 4 bases at J, leaving 7 bases unmatched. CDR3 length: 15 residues. Germline V gene data show CDR1 as SGHDN and CDR2 as FVKESK. CDR3 coding DNA: TGTGCCAGCAGGCCCCCCGGGACAGGGGGCACTGAAGCTTTCTTT. Translation: CASRPPGTGGTEAFF.

This clonotype appeared a few times. The chain uses TRBV5-1 and TRBJ1-4, with D possibly being TRBD1 (6 bases). Germline CDR1 is SGHRS and CDR2 is YFSETQ. The CDR3 has 15 amino acids. V was trimmed by 3 bases and J by 6 bases, leaving 15 bases between them. The CDR3, as DNA: TGCGCCAGCAGCTCACTTACAGGGAAGGATGAAAAACTGTTTTTT. It is translated as CASSSLTGKDEKLFF. The full variable domain, with the rest looked up from reference TRBV5-1 and TRBJ1-4, is KAGVTQTPRYLIKTRGQQVTLSCSPISGHRSVSWYQQTPGQGLQFLFEYFSETQRNKGNFPGRFSGRQFSNSRSEMNVSTLELGDSALYLCASSSLTGKDEKLFFGSGTQLSVL.

This clonotype was detected ten times or more. J is TRBJ1-1 and V is TRBV7-9; D gene unclear. The CDR3 totals 12 residues. CDR1 is SEHNR and CDR2 is FQNEAQ in the germline V gene (reference sequence). Between the trimmed V and J ends, which lost 1 base and 4 bases, there was a span of 4 bases. The CDR3 is CASSLVVTEAFF. The CDR3 DNA sequence: TGTGCCAGCAGCTTAGTTGTCACTGAAGCTTTCTTT.

This clonotype showed up just a few times. The CDR3 region is CSARDTDSPPYEQYF. Written as DNA, the CDR3 is TGCAGTGCTAGAGATACCGACTCCCCACCCTACGAGCAGTACTTC. The chain uses TRBV20-1 and TRBJ2-7; D not certain. The CDR3 is made up of 15 amino acids. The V gene's germline CDR1 is DFQATT and CDR2 SNEGSKA (reference sequence). Trimming pared 0 bases from V and 2 bases from J, leaving 14 bases between.

On this clonotype: A junction boundary mismatches the germline segment, possibly from a read error. The chain combines TRBV7-3 with TRBJ1-2; D unresolved. The germline CDR1 and CDR2 sequences are SGHTA and FQGTGA. The CDR3 runs to 12 residues. This CDR3 reads CASSLEDYGYAF. CDR3 coding DNA: TGTGCCAGCAGCTTAGAAGACTATGGCTACGCCTTC. Full variable domain (missing parts from reference TRBV7-3 and TRBJ1-2): GAGVSQTPSNKVTEKGKYVELRCDPISGHTALYWYRQSLGQGPEFLIYFQGTGAADDSGLPNDRFFAVRPEGSVSTLKIQRTERGDSAVYLCASSLEDYGYAFGSGTRLTVV.

Concerning this clonotype itself: A single base separates this from a much larger clone, so it may be a read error. CDR3 sequence (DNA): TGTGCCAGCAGCGTAGATATCGAGAACACTGAAGCTTTCTTT. Protein product: CASSVDIENTEAFF. This chain links TRBV9 with TRBJ1-1; no definite D call. This CDR3 is built from 14 residues. Trimming removed 0 bases from V and 1 base from J, with 7 bases in between. Germline V CDR1 and CDR2: SGDLS, YYNGEE. Combining the CDR3 with reference TRBV9 and TRBJ1-1 gives the whole variable domain DSGVTQTPKHLITATGQRVTLRCSPRSGDLSVYWYQQSLDQGLQFLIQYYNGEERAKGNILERFSAQQFPDLHSELNLSSLELGDSALYFCASSVDIENTEAFFGQGTRLTVV.

This clonotype was counted many times. The chain carries TRBV29-1 and TRBJ1-1, with TRBD1 as a possible D gene (5 bases). Trimming removed 7 bases from V and 0 bases from J, with 9 bases in between. Germline CDR1 SQVTM, CDR2 ANQGSEA. The CDR3 covers 12 residues. CDR3 bases: TGCAGCGGAACAGGCCTGAACACTGAAGCTTTCTTT. Translating it yields CSGTGLNTEAFF. Supplemented by reference TRBV29-1 and TRBJ1-1, the full variable domain reads SAVISQKPSRDICQRGTSLTIQCQVDSQVTMMFWYRQQPGQSLTLIATANQGSEATYESGFVIDKFPISRPNLTFSTLTVSNMSPEDSSIYLCSGTGLNTEAFFGQGTRLTVV.

This clonotype was seen a handful of times. The rearrangement uses TRBV2 and TRBJ1-5; D call uncertain. V was shortened by 5 bases and J by 3 bases, with 11 bases between the two germline ends. Germline V gene data show CDR1 as SNHLY and CDR2 as FYNNEI. The CDR3 totals 14 residues. The CDR3 spells CASSIGGNNQPQHF. The CDR3 coding sequence is TGTGCCAGCAGTATAGGAGGGAACAATCAGCCCCAGCATTTT.

This clonotype was observed a few times. This rearrangement joins TRBV20-1 to TRBJ2-6, with TRBD1 matching over 7 bases. The V segment lost 5 bases and the J segment 2 bases; nucleotides outside the gene matches: 15. The CDR3 consists of 18 residues. Germline CDR1 reads DFQATT; CDR2 reads SNEGSKA (reference sequence). The DNA for the CDR3 is TGCAGTGCTTCCTTCACAGGGGCCCGAGGGGCTGGGGCCAACGTCCTGACTTTC. This sequence encodes CSASFTGARGAGANVLTF.

This clonotype showed up just a few times. The J gene is TRBJ2-7, the V gene TRBV10-1; D may be TRBD1 (6 bases). The CDR3 spans 13 residues. Germline CDR1 and CDR2: WNHNN and SYGVQD (reference sequence). Trimming stripped 7 bases from V and 5 bases from J, with 15 bases between. The CDR3 reads CASKDRYLDEQYF. CDR3 DNA sequence: TGCGCCAGCAAAGACAGGTACCTGGACGAGCAGTACTTC.

The chain recombines TRBV20-1 with TRBJ1-6; D gene ambiguous. This CDR3 spans 15 amino acids. Germline loops: CDR1 DFQATT, CDR2 SNEGSKA (reference sequence). The V gene lost 1 base and the J gene lost 0 bases, with 7 bases spanning the gap. The chain's CDR3 is CSARAVSSYNSPLHF. The CDR3 DNA reads TGCAGTGCTAGAGCAGTGAGCTCCTATAATTCACCCCTCCACTTT.

This clonotype was counted at least ten times. The genes are TRBV2 and TRBJ2-2, with a possible D match to TRBD1 (6 bases). The CDR3 loop spans 15 amino acids. Trimming took off 3 bases at V and 2 bases at J, with 10 bases between the two ends. Per the germline V gene, CDR1 is SNHLY and CDR2 is FYNNEI. CDR3: CASSDGTPNTGELFF. For the CDR3, the DNA is TGTGCCAGCAGTGATGGGACACCCAACACCGGGGAGCTGTTTTTT.

Notes on this clonotype: The CDR3 ends on some other residue instead of the conserved phenylalanine or tryptophan, so this is likely a read error. The chain has TRBV25-1 and TRBJ1-1; perhaps TRBD1 as D (5 bases). V lost 2 bases to trimming and J lost 6 bases, with 16 bases between them. The CDR3 contains 15 residues. The germline V gene encodes CDR1 MGHDK and CDR2 SYGVNS. The CDR3 region is CASSEDSGRGAEAFL. The CDR3 bases are TGTGCCAGCAGTGAAGATAGCGGAAGAGGGGCTGAAGCTTTCCTT.

This rearrangement joins TRBV7-8 to TRBJ2-5; unclear D gene. V lost 2 bases to trimming and J lost 1 base, with 11 bases between them. CDR3 size: 15 residues. CDR1 SGHVS and CDR2 FQNEAQ come from the germline V gene. CDR3 in DNA: TGTGCCAGCAGCTTACTTTCTAGGGCCCAAGAGACCCAGTACTTC. Translated, it gives CASSLLSRAQETQYF.

This clonotype was observed a few times. The genes are TRBV12-3 or TRBV12-4 and TRBJ2-7, with D tentatively TRBD1 (5 bases). This CDR3 region has 13 residues. V was shortened by 4 bases and J by 2 bases, with 9 bases between the two germline ends. The CDR3 region has the DNA TGTGCCAGCAGTTCGGACACAGCCTACGAGCAGTACTTC. This codes for CASSSDTAYEQYF.

As regards this clonotype: Given a much more abundant clone one base away, this may be a read error. The chain links TRBV20-1 to TRBJ2-7; unclear D gene. The germline V gene encodes CDR1 DFQATT and CDR2 SNEGSKA (reference sequence). Deletions cut 1 base from V and 3 bases from J, with 4 bases between. This CDR3 comprises 11 residues. The CDR3 DNA reads TGCAGTGCTAGAGCAAACTACGAGCAGTACTTC. Amino acids: CSARANYEQYF.

The table lists this clonotype with a few counts. The CDR3 is CASSEGSGYEQYF. Here the CDR3 DNA reads TGTGCCAGTAGTGAGGGGTCCGGCTACGAGCAGTACTTC. This rearrangement joins TRBV19 to TRBJ2-7; possibly TRBD1 or TRBD2 for D (5 bases each). Germline lookup yields CDR1 LNHDA and CDR2 SQIVND (reference sequence). The CDR3 runs 13 residues. Trimming cost V 5 bases and J 3 bases, with 11 bases left between them.

The chain carries TRBV11-2 and TRBJ2-2, with TRBD2 identical over 12 bases. The germline gives CDR1 SGHAT, CDR2 FQNNGV. This CDR3 spans 18 amino acids. V was pared by 1 base and J by 0 bases, with 3 bases of the junction left unmatched. CDR3 protein: CASSLGLAGGPNTGELFF. CDR3 bases: TGTGCCAGCAGCTTAGGGCTAGCGGGAGGGCCGAACACCGGGGAGCTGTTTTTT.

This clonotype occurred many times. V and J are TRBV7-2 and TRBJ1-4, with D maybe TRBD1 (5 bases). Looked up from germline, CDR1 is SGHTA and CDR2 is FQGNSA. V was trimmed by 2 bases and J by 5 bases, leaving 9 bases between them. The CDR3 is 14 amino acids. CDR3 DNA sequence: TGTGCCAGCAGCTTATGGCAGGGAAATGAAAAACTGTTTTTT. Its translation: CASSLWQGNEKLFF. Drawing the rest from reference TRBV7-2 and TRBJ1-4, the complete variable domain is GAGVSQSPSNKVTEKGKDVELRCDPISGHTALYWYRQSLGQGLEFLIYFQGNSAPDKSGLPSDRFSAERTGGSVSTLTIQRTQQEDSAVYLCASSLWQGNEKLFFGSGTQLSVL.

This clonotype was observed once. The rearrangement joins TRBV7-3 to TRBJ1-1, with TRBD1 matching over 11 bases. CDR1 is SGHTA, CDR2 FQGTGA, per germline. The length of the CDR3 is 14 residues. With V trimmed by 6 bases and J by 6 bases, 6 bases remained unmatched. DNA of the CDR3: TGTGCCAGCAGTGGCCCGGGACAGGGGGCTGAAGCTTTCTTT. Protein sequence: CASSGPGQGAEAFF.